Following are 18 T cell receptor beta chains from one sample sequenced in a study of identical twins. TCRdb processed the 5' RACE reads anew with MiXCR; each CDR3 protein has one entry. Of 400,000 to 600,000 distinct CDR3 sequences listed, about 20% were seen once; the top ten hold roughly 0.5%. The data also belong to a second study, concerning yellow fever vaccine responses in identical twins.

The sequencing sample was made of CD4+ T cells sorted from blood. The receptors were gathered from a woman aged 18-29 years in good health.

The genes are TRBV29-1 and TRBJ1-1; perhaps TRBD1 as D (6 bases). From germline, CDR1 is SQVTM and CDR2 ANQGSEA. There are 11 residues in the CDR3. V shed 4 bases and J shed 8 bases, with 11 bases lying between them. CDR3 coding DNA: TGCAGCGTTGGGGGGGGGCGCGAAGCTTTCTTT. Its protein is CSVGGGREAFF.

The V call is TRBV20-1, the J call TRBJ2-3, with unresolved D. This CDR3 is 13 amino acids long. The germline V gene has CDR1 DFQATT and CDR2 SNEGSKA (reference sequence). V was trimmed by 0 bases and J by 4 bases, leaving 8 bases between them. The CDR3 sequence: CSAREAQPDTQYF. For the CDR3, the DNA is TGCAGTGCTAGAGAGGCACAGCCAGATACGCAGTATTTT.

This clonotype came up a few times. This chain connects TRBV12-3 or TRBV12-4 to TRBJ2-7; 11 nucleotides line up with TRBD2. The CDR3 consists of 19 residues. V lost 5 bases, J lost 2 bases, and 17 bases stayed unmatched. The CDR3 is CASSRRGLTSGSAAYEQYF. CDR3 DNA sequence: TGTGCCAGCAGTCGCCGGGGGTTAACTAGCGGGAGTGCGGCCTACGAGCAGTACTTC.

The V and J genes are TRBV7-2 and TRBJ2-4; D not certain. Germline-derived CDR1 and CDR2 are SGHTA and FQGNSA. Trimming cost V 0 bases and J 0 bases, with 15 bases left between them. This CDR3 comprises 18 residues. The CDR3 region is CASSLAGSDLGAKNIQYF. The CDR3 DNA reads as TGTGCCAGCAGCTTAGCGGGGTCCGACCTGGGAGCCAAAAACATTCAGTACTTC.

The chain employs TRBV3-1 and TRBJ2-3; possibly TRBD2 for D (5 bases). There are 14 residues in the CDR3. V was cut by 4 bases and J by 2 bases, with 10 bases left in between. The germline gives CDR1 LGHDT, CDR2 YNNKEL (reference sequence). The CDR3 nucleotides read TGTGCCAGCAGCCCCAGCGGATACACAGATACGCAGTATTTT. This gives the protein CASSPSGYTDTQYF.

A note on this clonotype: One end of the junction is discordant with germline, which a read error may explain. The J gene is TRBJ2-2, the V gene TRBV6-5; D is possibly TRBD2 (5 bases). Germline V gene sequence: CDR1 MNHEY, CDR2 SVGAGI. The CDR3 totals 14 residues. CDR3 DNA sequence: TGTGCCAGCAGTTACACTACCGATGCCGGGGAGATGTTTTTT. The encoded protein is CASSYTTDAGEMFF.

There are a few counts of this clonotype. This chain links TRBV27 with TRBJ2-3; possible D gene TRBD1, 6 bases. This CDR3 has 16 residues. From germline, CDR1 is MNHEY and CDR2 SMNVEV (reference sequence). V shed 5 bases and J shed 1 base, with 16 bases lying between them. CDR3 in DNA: TGTGCCAGCAGTCACATCTCTGGACAGCGCACAGATACGCAGTATTTT. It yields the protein CASSHISGQRTDTQYF.

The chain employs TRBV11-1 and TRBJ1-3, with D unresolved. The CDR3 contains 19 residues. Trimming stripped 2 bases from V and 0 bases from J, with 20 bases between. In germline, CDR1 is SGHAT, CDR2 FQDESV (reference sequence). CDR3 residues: CASSLSGSAGYSSGNTIYF. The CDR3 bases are TGTGCCAGCAGCTTAAGCGGGAGCGCCGGTTATAGCTCTGGAAACACCATATATTTT.

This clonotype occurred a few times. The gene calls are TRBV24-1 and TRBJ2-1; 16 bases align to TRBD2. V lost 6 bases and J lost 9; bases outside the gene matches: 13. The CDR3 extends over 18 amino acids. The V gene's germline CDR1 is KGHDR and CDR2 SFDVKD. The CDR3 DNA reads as TGTGCCACCAGTACACCGGGACTAGCGGGAGGGCCTTTCGGTGAGCAGTTCTTC. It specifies CATSTPGLAGGPFGEQFF.

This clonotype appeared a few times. The DNA for the CDR3 is TGTGCCAGCAGACCAAGAGATCTCGTGAATTCACCCCTCCACTTT. Amino acid sequence: CASRPRDLVNSPLHF. J is TRBJ1-6 and V is TRBV4-2; D gene uncertain. The CDR3 is made up of 15 amino acids. V shed 6 bases and J shed 7 bases, with 16 bases lying between them. The germline V gene has CDR1 LGHNA and CDR2 YNFKEQ.

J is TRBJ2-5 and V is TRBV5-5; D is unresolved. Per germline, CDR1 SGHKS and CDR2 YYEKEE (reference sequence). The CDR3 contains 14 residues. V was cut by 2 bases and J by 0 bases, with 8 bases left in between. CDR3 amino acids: CASSLKRNQETQYF. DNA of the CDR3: TGTGCCAGCAGCTTAAAAAGGAACCAAGAGACCCAGTACTTC.

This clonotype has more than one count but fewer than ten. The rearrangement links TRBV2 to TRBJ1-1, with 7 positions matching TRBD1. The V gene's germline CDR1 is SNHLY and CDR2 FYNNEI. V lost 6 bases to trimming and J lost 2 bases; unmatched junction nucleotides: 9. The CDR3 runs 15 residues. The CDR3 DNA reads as TGTGCCAGCAGACAAAGGGGACAGTCAAACACTGAAGCTTTCTTT. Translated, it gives CASRQRGQSNTEAFF.

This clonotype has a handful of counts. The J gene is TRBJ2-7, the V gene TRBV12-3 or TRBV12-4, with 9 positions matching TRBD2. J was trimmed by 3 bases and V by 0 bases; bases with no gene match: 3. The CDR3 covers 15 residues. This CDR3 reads CASSLASGSLYEQYF. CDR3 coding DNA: TGTGCCAGCAGTTTAGCTAGCGGGAGTCTCTACGAGCAGTACTTC.

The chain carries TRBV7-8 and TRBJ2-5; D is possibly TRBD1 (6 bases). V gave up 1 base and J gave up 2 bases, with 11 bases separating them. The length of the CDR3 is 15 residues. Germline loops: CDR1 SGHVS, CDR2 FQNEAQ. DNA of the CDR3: TGTGCCAGCAGCTTAGTCCGCAGGGGTCAAGAGACCCAGTACTTC. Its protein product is CASSLVRRGQETQYF.

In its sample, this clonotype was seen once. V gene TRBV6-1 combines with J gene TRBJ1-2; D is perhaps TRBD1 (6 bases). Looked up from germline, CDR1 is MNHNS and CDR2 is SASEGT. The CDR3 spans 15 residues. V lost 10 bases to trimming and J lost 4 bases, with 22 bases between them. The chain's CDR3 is CATVGGLTASYGYTF. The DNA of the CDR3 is TGTGCCACCGTTGGGGGGCTCACCGCTAGCTATGGCTACACCTTC.

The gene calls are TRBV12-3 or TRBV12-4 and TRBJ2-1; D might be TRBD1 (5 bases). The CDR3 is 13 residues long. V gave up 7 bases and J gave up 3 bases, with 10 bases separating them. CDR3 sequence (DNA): TGTGCCAGCATCAAGACAGTCTACAATGAGCAGTTCTTC. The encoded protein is CASIKTVYNEQFF.

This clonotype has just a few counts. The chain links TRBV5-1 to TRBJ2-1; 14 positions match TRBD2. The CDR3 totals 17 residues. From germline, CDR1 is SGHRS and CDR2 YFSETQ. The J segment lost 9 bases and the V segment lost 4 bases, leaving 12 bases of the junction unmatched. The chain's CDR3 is CASSGWTSGRILSEQFF. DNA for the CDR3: TGCGCCAGCAGCGGGTGGACTAGCGGGAGGATCTTGAGTGAGCAGTTCTTC.

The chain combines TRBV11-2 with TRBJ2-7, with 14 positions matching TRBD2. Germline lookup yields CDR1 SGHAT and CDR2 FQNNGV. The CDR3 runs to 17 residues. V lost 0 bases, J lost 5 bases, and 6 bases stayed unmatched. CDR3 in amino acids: CASSLEGTSGRFHEQYF. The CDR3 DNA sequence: TGTGCCAGCAGCTTAGAGGGGACTAGCGGGAGATTCCACGAGCAGTACTTC.